These T cell receptor beta chains were read from a single sample in a study of blood T cell repertoires in COVID-19. The method was immunoSEQ multiplex PCR; TCRdb's version includes in-frame clones alone and lacks a portion of them. This sample has some 200,000 clones, with 80% to 90% found just once. Sequenced material: PBMCs or T cells enriched from blood (not recorded which). Source of these receptors: a middle-aged man who had recovered from COVID-19. CDR3s leave out the opening cysteine and the closing phenylalanine or tryptophan.

TRBV18	TRBJ2-1	15	ASSPLAGGWKANEQF
TRBV19	TRBJ2-2	12	ASSIGGMAGELF
TRBV7-2	TRBJ2-1	13	ASSQRTGGAGEQF
TRBV30	TRBJ2-1	11	AWSTGGDNEQF
TRBV29-1	TRBJ1-2	11	SVELRDRDGYT
TRBV7-9	TRBJ2-5	16	ASSFMVGTGRSGETQY
TRBV19	TRBJ1-5	13	ASSTRTGVNQPQH
TRBV2	TRBJ2-7	10	ASSEVKLEQY
TRBV5-1	TRBJ2-3	13	ASSFGSGRADTQY
TRBV15	TRBJ1-1	15	ATSRVGTGGAGTEAF
TRBV19	TRBJ2-1	13	ASSIQDSSYNEQF
TRBV9	TRBJ2-6	15	ASSVGLAYSGANVLT
TRBV28	TRBJ2-3	15	ASSLSGSGDPTDTQY
TRBV18	TRBJ2-3	14	ASSPGSGVGTDTQY
TRBV28	TRBJ1-1	10	ASSLQFTEAF
TRBV3-1/TRBV3-2	TRBJ1-3	12	ASSQDGGGNTIY
TRBV28	TRBJ2-3	10	ASSRLADTQY
TRBV27	TRBJ2-1	13	ASSWGGGRYNEQF
TRBV27	TRBJ1-1	12	ASSLGGAITEAF
TRBV29-1	TRBJ1-5	11	SASSRGGQPQH
TRBV24-1	TRBJ1-4	15	ATSASPGVGRGEKLF
TRBV24-1	TRBJ1-2	13	ATSQGDLTNYGYT
TRBV12-3/TRBV12-4	TRBJ1-1	11	ASSFRFGAEAF
TRBV3-1/TRBV3-2	TRBJ1-1	13	ASSQDGGATGGAF
TRBV7-9	TRBJ1-1	12	ASSFGVGSTEAF
TRBV30	TRBJ2-7	12	AWSVGTENYEQY
TRBV18	TRBJ2-1	13	ASSPGLRGGNEQF
TRBV4-2	TRBJ2-2	15	ASSQGGGGGRDGELF
TRBV6-1	TRBJ1-2	14	ASSEFGGRAYRGYT
TRBV5-1	TRBJ2-3	10	ASSLSADTQY
TRBV28	TRBJ1-6	13	ASSFGTGVGSPLH
TRBV5-5	TRBJ1-1	15	ASSFRDRGLVDTEAF
TRBV7-3	TRBJ2-1	12	ASSLTNQNDEQF
TRBV6-4	TRBJ2-2	13	ASKVEAGNTGELF
TRBV27	TRBJ1-1	10	ASSFEGSQAF
TRBV9	TRBJ1-1	11	ASSVGGHTEAF
TRBV28	TRBJ2-3	15	ASSSIRLAASTDTQY
TRBV19	TRBJ2-5	12	ASSIWAAGETQY
TRBV24-1	TRBJ2-3	12	ATSEPAGNPTQY
TRBV3-1/TRBV3-2	TRBJ2-3	10	ASSQYGDTQY
TRBV5-1	TRBJ1-1	11	ASSLRGYTEAF
TRBV18	TRBJ2-1	16	ASSPDPLTSRAYNEQF
TRBV5-1	TRBJ2-2	15	ASSSSLAGVNTGELF
TRBV6-2/TRBV6-3	TRBJ2-5	13	ASSSWTSGRETQY
TRBV6-5	TRBJ1-2	11	ASMTDRNYGYT